The TCR beta chain under discussion was sequenced for a study of blood T cell repertoires in COVID-19. Across the study: Italy, Spain and the United States were the sources of the convalescent and acute COVID-19 samples.

The CDR3 totals 13 residues. Germline V gene lookup returns CDR1 KGHSH and CDR2 LQKENI. The V end was cut by 0 bases, the J end by 5 bases, with 4 bases between. Only in-frame clones appear in the TCRdb table, and some are missing; sequencing was by immunoSEQ multiplex PCR. The sample carries about 45,000 clones, about 80% recorded once. The receptor was isolated from a man in his 70s with acute or convalescent COVID-19. Sequencing used peripheral blood. This chain links TRBV18 with TRBJ1-4; D is ambiguous. The CDR3, as DNA: TGTGCCAGCTCACCACCATCAAATGAAAAACTGTTTTTT. This gives the protein CASSPPSNEKLFF.